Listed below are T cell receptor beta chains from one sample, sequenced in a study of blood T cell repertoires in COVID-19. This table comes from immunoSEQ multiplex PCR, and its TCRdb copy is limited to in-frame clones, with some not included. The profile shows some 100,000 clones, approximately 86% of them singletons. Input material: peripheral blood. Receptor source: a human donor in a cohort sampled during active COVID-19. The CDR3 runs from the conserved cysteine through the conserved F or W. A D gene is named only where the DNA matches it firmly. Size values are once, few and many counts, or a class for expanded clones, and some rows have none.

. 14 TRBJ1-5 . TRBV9 TGTGCCAGCAGCGTAGGTGGAGGCAATCAGCCCCAGCATTTT CASSVGGGNQPQHF
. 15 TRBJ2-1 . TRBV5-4 TGTGCCAGCAGCGAGGAGGACGGCTCCTACAATGAGCAGTTCTTC CASSEEDGSYNEQFF
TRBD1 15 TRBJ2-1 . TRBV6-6 TGTGCCAGCAGGGAGGGACAGGGTTCCTACAATGAGCAGTTCTTC CASREGQGSYNEQFF
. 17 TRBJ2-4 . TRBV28 TGTGCCAGCAGTCGCCGTTTGGGCCCAAGTGACAAAAACATTCAGTACTTC CASSRRLGPSDKNIQYF
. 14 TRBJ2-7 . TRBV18 TGTGCCAGCTCCCCCGACACCCGATCCTACGAGCAGTACTTC CASSPDTRSYEQYF
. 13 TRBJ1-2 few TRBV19 TGTGCCAGTAGTATCCTACAGGGAGATGGCTACACCTTC CASSILQGDGYTF
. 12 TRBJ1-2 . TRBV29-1 TGCAGCGTGGGAGGAGGCAGCTATGGCTACACCTTC CSVGGGSYGYTF
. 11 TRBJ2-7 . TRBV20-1 TGCAGTGCTCCCGGGGACTACGAGCAGTACTTC CSAPGDYEQYF
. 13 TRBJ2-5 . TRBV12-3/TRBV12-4 TGTGCCAGCAGTCAGGGAATCCAAGAGACCCAGTACTTC CASSQGIQETQYF
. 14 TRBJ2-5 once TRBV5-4 TGTGCCAGCAGCTTGGAGCTACTACAAGAGACCCAGTACTTC CASSLELLQETQYF
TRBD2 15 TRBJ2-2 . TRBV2 TGTGCCAGCACAGGACTAGCGGGAGGGATCGGGGAGCTGTTTTTT CASTGLAGGIGELFF
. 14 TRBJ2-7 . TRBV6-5 TGTGCCAGCACCCCCGAGGGTACCGGCTACGAGCAGTACTTC CASTPEGTGYEQYF
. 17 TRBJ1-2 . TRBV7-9 TGTGCCAGCAGCTCCGTCCCCATTTCTCCACTTAACTATGGCTACACCTTC CASSSVPISPLNYGYTF
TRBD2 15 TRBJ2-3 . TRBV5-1 TGCGCCAGCAGCTTAGCCGGACTAGCGGGGGCCCCGCAGTATTTT CASSLAGLAGAPQYF
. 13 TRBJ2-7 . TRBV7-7 TGTGCTAGCAGCTTGTCAGGGGCCCACGAGCAGTACTTC CASSLSGAHEQYF
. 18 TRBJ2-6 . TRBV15 TGTGCCACCAGCAGAAATCCCCTCTCAGGGTCTGGGGCCAACGTCCTGACTTTC CATSRNPLSGSGANVLTF
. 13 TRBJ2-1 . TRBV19 TGTGCCAGTAGTACCCGCGGACTCGGTGAGCAGTTCTTC CASSTRGLGEQFF
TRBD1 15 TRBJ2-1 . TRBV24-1 TGTGCCACCAGTGATTCGGGGACAGGTCCGGCTGAGCAGTTCTTC CATSDSGTGPAEQFF
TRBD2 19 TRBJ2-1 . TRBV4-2 TGTGCCAGCAGCCAAGATTTAGTTAGCGGGGGCCCCCAGAGTCGGGTGCAGTTCTTC CASSQDLVSGGPQSRVQFF
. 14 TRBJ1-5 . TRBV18 TGTGCCAGCTCACCCTACAGGGGCAATCAGCCCCAGCATTTT CASSPYRGNQPQHF
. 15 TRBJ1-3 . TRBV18 TGTGCCAGCTCACCTCTCCCGGGGGGATCAAACACCATATATTTT CASSPLPGGSNTIYF
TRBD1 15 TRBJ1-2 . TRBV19 TGTGCCAGTAGGCCCCCGACAGGGACCGTAGGTAGCTACACCTTC CASRPPTGTVGSYTF
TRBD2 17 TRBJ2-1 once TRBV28 TGTGCCAGCACTCCTCCGGGGCTAGCGGGAGGCTACAATGAGCAGTTCTTC CASTPPGLAGGYNEQFF
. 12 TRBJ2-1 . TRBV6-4 TGTGCCAGCAGCCCGGGGGTGGGCGCCCTATTCTTC CASSPGVGALFF